This T cell receptor beta chain is from a study of molecular identifiers for immune sequencing clone quantification. Sorting defined naive CD8 T cells as CD8+CD4-CCR7+CD45RA+. The germline V gene has CDR1 GTSNPN and CDR2 SVGIG (reference sequence). V was clipped by 0 bases and J by 5 bases; unmatched bases: 6. The CDR3 extends over 14 amino acids. This clonotype occurred a few times. TCRdb recomputed calls from the PCR reads with MiXCR, one row per CDR3 protein. The sample includes hundreds of thousands of distinct CDR3 sequences, 25% of them seen just once. This TCR was sampled from a human donor in good health. Some libraries in this study had Jurkat cell RNA spiked in. The sequenced sample was naive CD8+ T cells from blood, with Jurkat cell RNA spiked in. Described subset: FACS-sorted CD8+CD4-CCR7+CD45RA+ naive T cells. The genes are TRBV30 and TRBJ2-5; 7 bases are a match to TRBD1. CDR3 DNA: TGTGCCTGGAGTGTACTCGAGGGGGCTGAGACCCAGTACTTC. Its translation is CAWSVLEGAETQYF.